The clone carrying this T cell receptor (beta chain) was seen many times. A universal primer site arose from template switching, and cDNA bore unique molecular identifiers. Each CDR3 protein gets one entry after TCRdb re-called the 5' RACE reads with MiXCR. In the table there are roughly 570,000 distinct CDR3 sequences, around 9.6% of which are singletons. The source of the sample is a study of identical twins. Germline lookup yields CDR1 SGHRS and CDR2 YFSETQ. The CDR3 loop spans 17 amino acids. The ends lost 1 base at V and 0 bases at J; junction bases unmatched: 9. A further study also used this sample, focusing on yellow fever vaccine responses in identical twins.

V and J are TRBV5-1 and TRBJ2-5; 7 bases agree with TRBD2. The clonotype comes from a woman in her late teens or twenties in good health. The sequenced material came from PBMCs. The CDR3 region has the DNA TGCGCCAGCAGCTTGTCAGTAGGGGAGGGGTACCAAGAGACCCAGTACTTC. Its protein product is CASSLSVGEGYQETQYF.